Following are 10 T cell receptor beta chains from one sample sequenced in a study of PD-1 blockade in classical Hodgkin lymphoma. The time point denotes: cycle 4 day 1 (C4D1), after less than 7 weeks of nivolumab. All the patients suffered relapse after autologous stem cell transplantation, and brentuximab vedotin exposure differed. TCRdb's table, derived via immunoSEQ multiplex PCR, lists solely in-frame clones and lacks some. The sample lists fewer than 55,000 clones; approximately 80% were seen once. This specimen consisted of peripheral blood mononuclear cells (PBMCs), obtained before the fourth cycle of nivolumab. These receptors all stem from a human donor with classical Hodgkin lymphoma.

The chain uses TRBV7-9 and TRBJ1-1; tentative D call: TRBD1 (5 bases). The CDR3 extends over 15 amino acids. Germline V gene data show CDR1 as SEHNR and CDR2 as FQNEAQ (reference sequence). V gave up 6 bases and J gave up 0 bases, with 14 bases separating them. The CDR3, as DNA: TGTGCCAGCAGACTAAGGGGCAGTTTGAACACTGAAGCTTTCTTT. Protein product: CASRLRGSLNTEAFF.

This clone is a singleton in its sample. The chain couples TRBV9 to TRBJ1-4, with D unresolved. Germline V gives CDR1 SGDLS, CDR2 YYNGEE. The CDR3 sequence is 13 residues long. The V gene lost 2 bases and the J gene lost 5 bases, with 7 bases spanning the gap. In DNA form, the CDR3 reads TGTGCCAGCAGCGTCGGCAGGAATGAAAAACTGTTTTTT. It codes for CASSVGRNEKLFF.

V and J are TRBV9 and TRBJ2-3, with 9 bases that match TRBD2. The V segment lost 7 bases and the J segment 3 bases; nucleotides outside the gene matches: 6. This CDR3 is built from 14 residues. In germline, CDR1 is SGDLS, CDR2 YYNGEE. This CDR3 reads CASERGGATDTQYF. The CDR3 DNA reads as TGTGCCAGCGAACGCGGGGGGGCGACAGATACGCAGTATTTT.

The chain couples TRBV14 to TRBJ2-2; 13 nucleotides match TRBD2. Germline V lookup: CDR1 SGHDN, CDR2 FVKESK. V dropped 4 bases and J dropped 0; count of bases not matched to a gene: 8. CDR3 length: 19 residues. The CDR3 loop reads CASSLYMGLAGSNTGELFF. CDR3 nucleotides: TGTGCCAGCAGCCTTTACATGGGACTAGCGGGATCGAACACCGGGGAGCTGTTTTTT.

This sequence joins TRBV19 and TRBJ1-1; 9 bases fit TRBD1. The CDR3 sequence is 15 residues long. Losses at the gene ends were 3 bases for V and 4 bases for J; bases not matched to a gene: 6. Germline loops: CDR1 LNHDA, CDR2 SQIVND (reference sequence). The DNA for the CDR3 is TGTGCCAGTAGTATGGGACAGGGATGGGGCACTGAAGCTTTCTTT. Protein product: CASSMGQGWGTEAFF.

This clone has just one count. The chain employs TRBV7-2 and TRBJ2-7; D is perhaps TRBD1 or TRBD2 (5 bases each). This CDR3 region has 15 residues. V was pared by 6 bases and J by 6 bases, with 21 bases between. CDR1 and CDR2 from the germline V gene are SGHTA and FQGNSA. The CDR3 spells CASSRTGTVLSEQYF. The CDR3 DNA reads as TGTGCCAGCAGTCGAACCGGGACCGTGTTATCCGAGCAGTACTTC.

The chain carries TRBV6-5 and TRBJ2-1, with D perhaps matching TRBD1 (5 bases). V lost 8 bases and J lost 5, with 10 bases in between. CDR1 is MNHEY and CDR2 is SVGAGI in the germline V gene. The CDR3 has 12 amino acids. CDR3: CASWGGHNEQFF. The CDR3 bases are TGTGCCAGCTGGGGCGGACACAATGAGCAGTTCTTC.

The rearrangement links TRBV7-8 to TRBJ1-2, with D unclear. V lost 1 base, J lost 0 bases, and 6 bases lay in between. Germline values: CDR1 SGHVS, CDR2 FQNEAQ. This CDR3 spans 14 amino acids. The CDR3 nucleotides are TGTGCCAGCAGCTTAGATCAGACTAACTATGGCTACACCTTC. Protein sequence: CASSLDQTNYGYTF.

This clone was counted once. The chain couples TRBV1 to TRBJ2-4; TRBD2, the table's D call, lacks a check against the DNA. TRBV1 is annotated as a pseudogene. The CDR3 sequence is 23 residues long. The CDR3 DNA reads as TGCACCAGCAGCCAAGAGGTGGGGGCCCGACTAGCGGGGGGCCTCGGAACCAAAAACATTCAGTACTTC. Translated, it gives CTSSQEVGARLAGGLGTKNIQYF.

The DNA for the CDR3 is TGTGCCAGCAGTGCAGAAGGGGGCCCGGAAAGCACAGATACGCAGTATTTT. Protein product: CASSAEGGPESTDTQYF. The genes are TRBV6-4 and TRBJ2-3; TRBD1 agrees at 7 bases. Germline loops: CDR1 MRHNA, CDR2 SNTAGT. V shed 4 bases and J 0 bases; nucleotides not matched to a gene: 10. The CDR3 runs to 17 residues.